The 17 T cell receptor beta chains listed next were all sequenced from one sample in a study of T cell clusters in autoimmune cytopenias. TRB was amplified by touch-down multiplex PCR, primer pools A and B combined. TCRdb re-called the multiplex PCR reads and catalogs CDR3 proteins one per entry, DNA excluded. This table holds nearly 7,000 distinct CDR3 sequences. TRB was amplified from about 260 ng of peripheral blood genomic DNA per sample. This sample was shared with a second study, whose subject was T cell repertoires in aging, cancer and after chemotherapy.

Sequences were obtained from peripheral blood. These receptors were collected from a human donor in good health.

V is TRBV6-2 or TRBV6-3 and J is TRBJ2-5. Germline V gives CDR1 MNHEY, CDR2 SVGEGT. The length of the CDR3 is 13 residues. CDR3 in amino acids: CASSYSFRETQYF.

This clonotype shows up as medium-sized by frequency. The chain has TRBV13 and TRBJ2-2; TCRdb calls TRBD2, which cannot be checked without DNA. Germline V gene lookup returns CDR1 PRHDT and CDR2 FYEKMQ (reference sequence). This CDR3 comprises 14 residues. The CDR3 loop is CASSLRGGTGELFF.

The chain employs TRBV5-1 and TRBJ1-3. The CDR3 loop spans 14 amino acids. Germline values: CDR1 SGHRS, CDR2 YFSETQ. The CDR3 is CASSPDRAGNTIYF.

Measured by frequency, this clonotype is medium-sized. V is TRBV30 and J is TRBJ1-2; absent DNA, TCRdb's TRBD1 call cannot be checked. In germline, CDR1 is GTSNPN, CDR2 SVGIG (reference sequence). The CDR3 is made up of 15 amino acids. CDR3 amino acids: CAWSDLGQGNYGYTF.

This clonotype is identified as medium-sized (0.01 to 0.1%) from frequency. The chain employs TRBV27 and TRBJ2-2. The CDR3 sequence is 12 residues long. Germline V CDR1 and CDR2: MNHEY, SMNVEV (reference sequence). Here the CDR3 reads CASSFRRGELFF.

The CDR3: CASSSGTASYEQYF. The gene calls are TRBV7-2 and TRBJ2-7; TCRdb designates TRBD1, a call that cannot be tested without DNA. CDR3 length equals 14 residues. Germline loops: CDR1 SGHTA, CDR2 FQGNSA.

This clonotype shows up as medium-sized by frequency. The rearrangement uses TRBV30 and TRBJ2-3. The CDR3 spans 13 residues. CDR1 is GTSNPN, CDR2 SVGIG, per germline (reference sequence). The CDR3 loop is CAWTFKSTDTQYF.

This clonotype is medium-sized by frequency. CDR3: CASSPWTGRETQYF. V and J are TRBV5-1 and TRBJ2-5; as DNA is missing, the TRBD1 call by TCRdb cannot be tested. The CDR3 totals 14 residues. Germline lookup yields CDR1 SGHRS and CDR2 YFSETQ.

This clonotype is deemed medium-sized by its frequency. V and J are TRBV12-3 or TRBV12-4 and TRBJ1-5. The CDR3 has 17 residues. The CDR3 protein is CASSIGGIGPVDQPQHF.

This chain joins TRBV6-5 and TRBJ1-5. The length of the CDR3 is 13 residues. Germline loops: CDR1 MNHEY, CDR2 SVGAGI. CDR3 region: CASRRLADQPQHF.

By frequency, this clonotype registers medium-sized. J is TRBJ2-4 and V is TRBV27; TCRdb's D call, TRBD2, is unchecked because there is no DNA. CDR3 size: 17 residues. Looked up from germline, CDR1 is MNHEY and CDR2 is SMNVEV (reference sequence). CDR3 protein: CASSGGTSGSRGNIQYF.

This sequence joins TRBV27 and TRBJ2-6; TCRdb gives TRBD1 as the D gene, but with no DNA this cannot be confirmed. This CDR3 spans 16 amino acids. Germline V gives CDR1 MNHEY, CDR2 SMNVEV (reference sequence). CDR3 protein: CASGPAGTAGANVLTF.

According to its frequency, this clonotype is medium-sized. The J gene is TRBJ1-3, the V gene TRBV6-5. The CDR3 spans 16 residues. From germline, CDR1 is MNHEY and CDR2 SVGAGI. CDR3 region: CASSYALPFSGNTIYF.

Its frequency marks this clonotype as medium-sized. V gene TRBV5-4 combines with J gene TRBJ1-2; the TCRdb D gene call, TRBD1, has no DNA to confirm it. This CDR3 has 14 amino acids. Germline V CDR1 and CDR2: SGHNT, YYREEE (reference sequence). CDR3 sequence reads: CASSSTTGDYGYTF.

This chain connects TRBV5-1 to TRBJ2-7. Germline loops: CDR1 SGHRS, CDR2 YFSETQ. This CDR3 region has 14 residues. The CDR3 region is CASSLGGRTYEQYF.

J is TRBJ2-6 and V is TRBV20-1; the TCRdb D gene call, TRBD1, has no DNA to confirm it. Germline lookup yields CDR1 DFQATT and CDR2 SNEGSKA (reference sequence). The CDR3 has 17 amino acids. The CDR3 reads CSASHRGPSSGANVLTF.

This clonotype counts as medium-sized by frequency. This sequence joins TRBV12-3 or TRBV12-4 and TRBJ1-6; checking the TCRdb D call of TRBD1 is not possible without DNA. CDR3 length equals 14 residues. CDR3 residues: CASSGGQGVSPLHF.